The clone carrying this T cell receptor (beta chain) was detected only once. Antigen unknown. This entry belongs to a study of prognosis after radiotherapy for stage I lung cancer. As for the study in general: Median age was 74.5 years (53 to 84) among more than 10 men and 6 or 7 women. Histology showed adenocarcinoma in roughly 12 patients versus squamous cell carcinoma in seven. At a biologically effective dose of at least 100 Gy and in 3 to 5 fractions, SBRT was the radiotherapy delivered. Study-wide findings and caveats: Usage of TRBV and TRBJ genes reportedly differed between metastatic and non-metastatic patients.

Starting from genomic DNA, TCR beta CDR3 was amplified through two-round multiplex PCR. Amplification in first-round PCR relied on primers specific to each TRBV and TRBJ gene. MiXCR, run by TCRdb on the multiplex PCR reads, gives a single entry per CDR3 protein. The table lists more than 11,000 distinct CDR3 sequences, about half of them singletons. The sequenced sample was PBMCs, obtained before or after stereotactic body radiation therapy (not recorded which). This TCR derives from a donor aged 50 or older with non-small cell lung cancer.

CDR3 residues: CASSASWGTWELFF. In nucleotides, the CDR3 is TGTGCCAGCAGCGCTAGCTGGGGTACTTGGGAGCTGTTTTTT. The chain links TRBV2 to TRBJ2-2; D may be TRBD2 (5 bases). Germline CDR1 reads SNHLY; CDR2 reads FYNNEI. This CDR3 spans 14 amino acids. The germline V and J ends were trimmed by 6 bases and 9 bases, with 17 bases remaining between them.